This is a list of T cell receptor beta chains from one sample in a study of T cell responses to AZD1222 COVID-19 vaccine. Libraries were prepared by immunoSEQ multiplex PCR; TCRdb keeps only in-frame clonotypes and omits some of them. Among approximately 69,000 clones listed, less than 90% were seen once. The sequenced sample was peripheral blood, obtained 28 days after the second AZD1222 dose. The receptors here all came from an adult who received the AZD1222 COVID-19 vaccine. Both conserved end residues are part of each CDR3. Each record gives: J gene, V gene, CDR3 protein.

>TRBJ2-5|TRBV15
CATSRDQQETQYF
>TRBJ1-1|TRBV6-5
CASILNRESTEAFF
>TRBJ2-3|TRBV6-5
CASSKQSTDTQYF
>TRBJ2-7|TRBV2
CASSDYEQYF
>TRBJ1-2|TRBV6-5
CASSYSAQGIDGYTF
>TRBJ2-7|TRBV6-5
CASSYSWQGAAEQYF
>TRBJ2-3|TRBV18
CASSSTGKGTDTQYF
>TRBJ2-1|TRBV24-1
CATSDPYNEQFF
>TRBJ1-3|TRBV29-1
CSVVGQGGSGNTIYF
>TRBJ2-2|TRBV5-4
CASSWGGSMGHTGELFF
>TRBJ1-2|TRBV5-4
CASSLGQGLNYGYTF
>TRBJ1-2|TRBV19
CASSIVGTVNYGYTF
>TRBJ1-1|TRBV3-1/TRBV3-2
CASSQVTGLAFF
>TRBJ1-6|TRBV5-6
CASSYGNSPLHF
>TRBJ2-2|TRBV19
CASSGVQVFTGELFF
>TRBJ2-3|TRBV11-2
CASSPREALWNTDTQYF
>TRBJ2-3|TRBV11-3
CASSLDGAGDTQYF
>TRBJ2-1|TRBV5-4
CASSLAGGSSYNEQFF
>TRBJ1-2|TRBV2
CASRGDSPYGYTF
>TRBJ2-1|TRBV7-9
CASSSGTSGSVEQFF
>TRBJ2-5|TRBV5-6
CASSLQGGETQYF
>TRBJ2-5|TRBV3-1/TRBV3-2
CASGTSGRLTQYF
>TRBJ1-1|TRBV6-6
CASSYGQGHTEAFF
>TRBJ2-5|TRBV6-5
CASSRTSRETQYF
>TRBJ1-2|TRBV30
CAWRGDDYGYTF
>TRBJ1-1|TRBV30
CAWTPGLGSGAFF
>TRBJ1-6|TRBV2
CASRTAGGHNSPLHF
>TRBJ2-5|TRBV5-1
CASSLAQTPGETQYF